Shown below are 30 T cell receptor beta chains from a single sample sequenced in a study of T cell repertoires in cytomegalovirus infection. TCRdb used MiXCR to reprocess the reads, holding one entry per CDR3 protein. The sample consists of approximately 190,000 distinct CDR3 sequences, about a tenth of them appearing once. Sequences were obtained from PBMCs. These receptors came from a human donor in good health (CMV status not recorded). Some clones in this sample may be carry-over from other donors' samples.

This clonotype was counted ten times or more. CDR3 coding DNA: TGTGCCAGCAGGGATAGCGGGGGGGCCGGTGAGACCCAGTACTTC. Its protein product is CASRDSGGAGETQYF. The chain uses TRBV6-2 or TRBV6-3 and TRBJ2-5; 11 nucleotides match TRBD2. This CDR3 comprises 15 residues. V was pared by 6 bases and J by 5 bases, with 8 bases of the junction left unmatched. Germline V lookup: CDR1 MNHEY, CDR2 SVGEGT.

This clonotype was recorded many times. The chain recombines TRBV7-2 with TRBJ2-7, with 10 nucleotides matching TRBD1. The CDR3 runs to 15 residues. Trimming cost V 1 base and J 3 bases; bases outside gene matches: 3. Germline CDR1 and CDR2: SGHTA and FQGNSA. CDR3 sequence reads: CASSLEGQGLYEQYF. The CDR3, as DNA: TGTGCCAGCAGCTTAGAGGGACAGGGGCTCTACGAGCAGTACTTC.

This clonotype showed up many times. V gene TRBV6-4 combines with J gene TRBJ2-1, with D maybe TRBD2 (7 bases). In germline, CDR1 is MRHNA, CDR2 SNTAGT. Trimming pared 2 bases from V and 10 bases from J, leaving 15 bases between. The CDR3 length is 14 residues. The CDR3 reads CASSDDSGGQEQFF. The CDR3 nucleotides are TGTGCCAGCAGTGACGACTCGGGGGGCCAAGAGCAGTTCTTC.

This clonotype was seen repeatedly, ten times or more. V gene TRBV15 combines with J gene TRBJ1-2; D gene uncertain. This CDR3 has 14 amino acids. Germline CDR1 reads LNHNV; CDR2 reads YYDKDF (reference sequence). V lost 5 bases to trimming and J lost 5 bases, with 15 bases between them. The CDR3 region is CATSGGLEAYGYTF. In DNA, the CDR3 is TGTGCCACCAGCGGAGGTCTGGAGGCTTATGGCTACACCTTC.

A few counts support this clonotype. V is TRBV6-6 and J is TRBJ1-4; D is ambiguous. CDR3 size: 14 residues. The germline V gene has CDR1 MNHNY and CDR2 SVGAGI (reference sequence). Trimming stripped 10 bases from V and 7 bases from J, with 19 bases between. The CDR3 coding sequence is TGTGCCACCCACCAACCGGGAAGCACTGAAAAACTGTTTTTT. It encodes CATHQPGSTEKLFF.

This rearrangement joins TRBV20-1 to TRBJ1-2; D is unresolved. The V gene's germline CDR1 is DFQATT and CDR2 SNEGSKA (reference sequence). CDR3 length equals 11 residues. The ends were cut back, 5 bases at V and 5 bases at J, with 9 bases in the middle. The CDR3 loop is CSAPSQYGYTF. DNA of the CDR3: TGCAGTGCTCCTTCCCAGTATGGCTACACCTTC.

The chain is built from TRBV7-9 and TRBJ1-2; D is ambiguous. Looked up from germline, CDR1 is SEHNR and CDR2 is FQNEAQ (reference sequence). The ends were cut back, 2 bases at V and 1 base at J, with 11 bases in the middle. This CDR3 region has 15 residues. The DNA for the CDR3 is TGTGCCAGCAGCTTATCATGGTCGGTTAACTATGGCTACACCTTC. The encoded protein is CASSLSWSVNYGYTF.

V is TRBV2 and J is TRBJ1-5; D is possibly TRBD1 (5 bases). The CDR3 runs 15 residues. CDR1 and CDR2 from the germline V gene are SNHLY and FYNNEI. V lost 6 bases and J lost 4, with 16 bases in between. For the CDR3, the DNA is TGTGCCAGCAGGGAGGACACCAGACCAAATCAGCCCCAGCATTTT. Residues: CASREDTRPNQPQHF.

This clonotype has just a few counts. J is TRBJ2-2 and V is TRBV28; 8 bases fit TRBD2. The CDR3 has 15 amino acids. Germline assignment: CDR1 MDHEN and CDR2 SYDVKM. The V segment lost 6 bases and the J segment 1 base; nucleotides outside the gene matches: 4. CDR3 loop: CASSFAGGNTGELFF. The CDR3, as DNA: TGTGCCAGCAGCTTCGCGGGAGGGAACACCGGGGAGCTGTTTTTT.

V gene TRBV5-8 combines with J gene TRBJ2-7; D call uncertain. CDR3 length: 13 residues. The germline CDR1 and CDR2 sequences are SGHTS and YDEGEE. V was shortened by 6 bases and J by 0 bases, with 10 bases between the two germline ends. CDR3 protein: CASTVRVSYEQYF. CDR3 nucleotide sequence: TGTGCCAGCACCGTTCGGGTCTCCTACGAGCAGTACTTC. Supplemented by reference TRBV5-8 and TRBJ2-7, the full variable domain reads EAGVTQSPTHLIKTRGQQATLRCSPISGHTSVYWYQQALGLGLQFLLWYDEGEERNRGNFPPRFSGRQFPNYSSELNVNALELEDSALYLCASTVRVSYEQYFGPGTRLTVT.

This clonotype was observed a handful of times. The rearrangement joins TRBV29-1 to TRBJ1-5, with 9 bases matching TRBD1. V trimming: 7 bases; J trimming: 4 bases; junction bases outside the gene matches: 8. The CDR3 runs 14 residues. CDR1 is SQVTM, CDR2 ANQGSEA, per germline. CDR3 loop: CSAKTGTGNQPQHF. In DNA, the CDR3 is TGCAGCGCGAAAACCGGGACAGGGAATCAGCCCCAGCATTTT.

In its sample, this clonotype was seen once. The chain has TRBV20-1 and TRBJ1-5; TRBD1 might be the D (6 bases). The V gene's germline CDR1 is DFQATT and CDR2 SNEGSKA (reference sequence). This CDR3 has 15 residues. The ends were cut back, 5 bases at V and 6 bases at J, with 20 bases in the middle. In DNA, the CDR3 is TGCAGTGCTGGTCCTACAGGGAGAGCCGGTCAGCCCCAGCATTTT. It specifies CSAGPTGRAGQPQHF.

With respect to this clonotype: The junction shows a germline mismatch at one end, possibly a read error. This sequence joins TRBV11-2 and TRBJ2-3; the match to TRBD2 covers 8 bases. This CDR3 contains 16 residues. Germline CDR1 reads SGHAT; CDR2 reads FQNNGV. Written as DNA, the CDR3 is TGTGTCAGCAGCTTTACTAGCGGAGCTACCACAGATACGCAGTATTTT. Its protein is CVSSFTSGATTDTQYF.

This clonotype was seen a few times. J is TRBJ1-1 and V is TRBV29-1, with D possibly matching TRBD1 (5 bases). Germline CDR1 SQVTM, CDR2 ANQGSEA. The germline V and J ends were trimmed by 4 bases and 0 bases, with 12 bases remaining between them. The CDR3 has 14 residues. The CDR3 is CSVAGSPMNTEAFF. Written as DNA, the CDR3 is TGCAGCGTTGCAGGGTCCCCTATGAACACTGAAGCTTTCTTT.

This clonotype was seen at least ten times. The rearrangement links TRBV5-6 to TRBJ1-6; perhaps TRBD1 as D (6 bases). Trimming pared 2 bases from V and 5 bases from J, leaving 8 bases between. The CDR3 is 14 residues long. Germline V lookup: CDR1 SGHDT, CDR2 YYEEEE. CDR3 region: CASSFWTDNSPLHF. CDR3 nucleotides: TGTGCCAGCAGCTTCTGGACAGATAATTCACCCCTCCACTTT.

This clonotype has at least ten counts. The chain carries TRBV19 and TRBJ2-7; D may be TRBD1 (6 bases). Trimming pared 3 bases from V and 0 bases from J, leaving 15 bases between. CDR3 length equals 16 residues. The germline V gene has CDR1 LNHDA and CDR2 SQIVND (reference sequence). For the CDR3, the DNA is TGTGCCAGTAGTATTGGGGGCAGCACTCACTCCTACGAGCAGTACTTC. It codes for CASSIGGSTHSYEQYF.

This chain joins TRBV7-9 and TRBJ2-5, with TRBD1 matching over 8 bases. Trimming at V came to 2 bases and at J to 5 bases, leaving 16 bases not matched to a gene. This CDR3 has 18 amino acids. Germline CDR1 reads SEHNR; CDR2 reads FQNEAQ (reference sequence). CDR3 protein: CASSLSTGTGWERETQYF. Written as DNA, the CDR3 is TGTGCCAGCAGCTTATCAACCGGGACAGGTTGGGAAAGGGAGACCCAGTACTTC.

As to this clonotype: A much larger clone sits a single nucleotide away, making a read error possible. The chain is built from TRBV6-5 and TRBJ2-1; 11 bases fit TRBD2. CDR1 is MNHEY and CDR2 is SVGAGI in the germline V gene. This CDR3 region has 16 residues. The CDR3 loop is CASRPSGGRSYNERFF. The CDR3 DNA reads as TGTGCCAGCAGGCCTAGCGGGGGGAGGTCCTACAATGAGCGGTTCTTC.

The rearrangement links TRBV5-6 to TRBJ2-2; TRBD2 matches at 12 bases. The CDR3 contains 18 residues. CDR1 and CDR2 (germline): SGHDT, YYEEEE. Trimming took 1 base from V and 5 from J; bases not matched to a gene: 9. CDR3 loop: CASSLYRLAGDQTGELFF. CDR3 nucleotides: TGTGCCAGCAGCTTGTATCGACTAGCGGGGGACCAAACCGGGGAGCTGTTTTTT.

This clonotype was counted ten times or more. The chain recombines TRBV28 with TRBJ1-5; the match to TRBD1 covers 9 bases. The ends lost 8 bases at V and 1 base at J; junction bases unmatched: 3. CDR3 length: 14 amino acids. The germline gives CDR1 MDHEN, CDR2 SYDVKM. The CDR3 spells CASLQGASNQPQHF. The CDR3 DNA follows: TGTGCCAGCCTACAGGGGGCAAGCAATCAGCCCCAGCATTTT.

Ten or more counts support this clonotype. CDR3 in DNA: TGTGCCAGTAAACAGGGGAGGTTTTATGGCTACACCTTC. Its translation: CASKQGRFYGYTF. The chain uses TRBV28 and TRBJ1-2; 7 bases are a match to TRBD1. The CDR3 is 13 amino acids. Trimming removed 9 bases from V and 5 bases from J; junction bases left unmatched: 9. Looked up from germline, CDR1 is MDHEN and CDR2 is SYDVKM.

This clonotype was detected many times. The chain is built from TRBV7-6 and TRBJ1-3, with a possible D match to TRBD1 (5 bases). Germline-derived CDR1 and CDR2 are SGHVS and FNYEAQ. The CDR3 has 16 residues. V lost 1 base, J lost 0 bases, and 10 bases lay in between. CDR3 coding DNA: TGTGCCAGCAGCTTAGAGGCAGGGTTCTCTGGAAACACCATATATTTT. Translating it yields CASSLEAGFSGNTIYF.

This clonotype was seen many times. This rearrangement joins TRBV7-3 to TRBJ2-1; no clear D. Germline-derived CDR1 and CDR2 are SGHTA and FQGTGA. The CDR3 contains 14 residues. V lost 0 bases, J lost 8 bases, and 11 bases lay in between. CDR3 amino acids: CASSLTGLGDEQFF. The DNA for the CDR3 is TGTGCCAGCAGCTTAACAGGATTAGGCGATGAGCAGTTCTTC.

This clonotype was seen at least ten times. V is TRBV19 and J is TRBJ1-5; TRBD1 is a possible D gene (6 bases). The CDR3 loop spans 14 amino acids. Trimming removed 3 bases at V and 3 bases at J, with 9 bases between. Germline V lookup: CDR1 LNHDA, CDR2 SQIVND (reference sequence). The DNA of the CDR3 is TGTGCCAGTAGTATTGGACAGCCCAATCAGCCCCAGCATTTT. It is translated as CASSIGQPNQPQHF.

The chain employs TRBV28 and TRBJ1-3, with 8 positions matching TRBD1. The V gene end was trimmed by 7 bases and the J gene end by 1 base; junction bases not matched to a gene: 9. The CDR3 covers 16 residues. Germline V gene data show CDR1 as MDHEN and CDR2 as SYDVKM. CDR3 DNA sequence: TGTGCCAGCACCCAAAGGACAGGGCGATCTGGAAACACCATATATTTT. It is translated as CASTQRTGRSGNTIYF.

The sample holds a few counts of this clonotype. The chain has TRBV28 and TRBJ2-7; D possibly corresponds to TRBD1 (7 bases). Trimming took 3 bases from V and 2 from J, leaving 11 bases between them. This CDR3 spans 14 amino acids. Germline CDR1 MDHEN, CDR2 SYDVKM. The CDR3 loop is CASSLQGGAYEQYF. As DNA, the CDR3 is TGTGCCAGCAGTTTGCAGGGGGGCGCCTACGAGCAGTACTTC.

This clonotype was recorded a few times. The rearrangement joins TRBV5-6 to TRBJ1-1, with D unclear. The CDR3 spans 13 residues. V gave up 0 bases and J gave up 5 bases, with 8 bases separating them. Germline V gene sequence: CDR1 SGHDT, CDR2 YYEEEE. The CDR3 here is CASSLDLRTEAFF. The CDR3 DNA follows: TGTGCCAGCAGCTTGGACCTGCGGACTGAAGCTTTCTTT.

The rearrangement joins TRBV29-1 to TRBJ1-2; the D is unclear. Germline assignment: CDR1 SQVTM and CDR2 ANQGSEA. The CDR3 covers 12 residues. Trimming left V 4 bases short and J 4 bases short, with 10 bases between. This CDR3 is CSVGEQTYGYTF. The CDR3 bases are TGCAGCGTTGGAGAGCAGACCTATGGCTACACCTTC.

There are many counts of this clonotype. The V gene is TRBV7-2, the J gene TRBJ2-3; D tentatively fits TRBD1 or TRBD2 (6 bases each). The germline V gene encodes CDR1 SGHTA and CDR2 FQGNSA. Trimming pared 8 bases from V and 5 bases from J, leaving 17 bases between. CDR3 length equals 14 residues. CDR3 nucleotide sequence: TGTGCCAGCGGTCGAACGGGGGCGGGAGATACGCAGTATTTT. Protein: CASGRTGAGDTQYF.

This clonotype has a count of ten or more. V is TRBV7-2 and J is TRBJ2-4; a weak D match, TRBD1 (5 bases). Trimming stripped 2 bases from V and 9 bases from J, with 11 bases between. The CDR3 covers 13 residues. Germline values: CDR1 SGHTA, CDR2 FQGNSA. The CDR3 DNA reads TGTGCCAGCAGCTTATGGGGCCCGAGCATTCAGTACTTC. Its protein is CASSLWGPSIQYF.